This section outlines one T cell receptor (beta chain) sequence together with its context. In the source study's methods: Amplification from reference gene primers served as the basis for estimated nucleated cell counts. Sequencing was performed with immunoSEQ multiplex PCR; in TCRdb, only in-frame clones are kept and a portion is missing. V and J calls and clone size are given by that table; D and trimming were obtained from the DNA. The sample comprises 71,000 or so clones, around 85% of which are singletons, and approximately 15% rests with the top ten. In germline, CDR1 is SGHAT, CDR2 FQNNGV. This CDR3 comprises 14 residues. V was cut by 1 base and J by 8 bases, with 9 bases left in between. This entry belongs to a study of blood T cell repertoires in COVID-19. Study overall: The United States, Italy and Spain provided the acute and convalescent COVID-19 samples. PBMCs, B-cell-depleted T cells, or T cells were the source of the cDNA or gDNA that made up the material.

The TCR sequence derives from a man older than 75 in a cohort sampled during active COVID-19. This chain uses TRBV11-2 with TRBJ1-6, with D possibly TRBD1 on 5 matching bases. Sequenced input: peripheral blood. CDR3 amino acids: CASSLGRGDSPLHF. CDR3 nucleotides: TGTGCCAGCAGCTTAGGTCGGGGGGATTCACCCCTCCACTTT.